What follows is one T cell receptor beta chain and its context. Its antigen specificity is not known. No base quality information exists; no much larger clone differs at one position. The CDR3 sequence holds 14 residues, the cysteine and phenylalanine included. Only the CDR3 part of the read is kept: 42 bases, read in frame from the first base. Trimming accounts for 4 bases at V and 3 bases at J, while the number of junction bases matched to no gene is 3. The germline V gene encodes CDR1 LGHDT and CDR2 YNNKEL (reference sequence). The library was obtained by the immunoSEQ multiplex PCR assay. DNA from the cultured, isolated CD4+ T cells was subjected to TCR beta CDR3 sequencing. The published analysis was carried out like this. Non-productive TCR sequences were discarded, and reads were trimmed to the CDR3 region, with only CDR3s of 7 or more amino acids retained. The MANAFEST web app was used to pick out antigen-specific clonotypes by comparing their expansion in peptide wells with that in reference cultures. For clones to be considered positive, expansion at FDR<0.05 versus reference and all other wells, an odds ratio above 5, and a frequency above 0.1% in two replicate wells were required. Cross-reactive clonotypes were defined as significantly expanded in SARS-CoV-2 spike wells and in at least one common cold coronavirus spike condition. CDR3 similarity was assessed by Levenshtein distance with the stringdist R package, and unrooted trees were built with ape in R 3.6.1. In its TCRdb copy, this immuneACCESS table keeps in-frame sequences only and misses some clones. Where compared with another copy, unresolved V genes explain less than half of these, and the others have no known cause. V and J calls and clone size are given by that table; D and trimming were obtained from the DNA. In all, the sample holds some 69,000 clones, and roughly 81% of those were seen once. The leading ten clones occupy approximately 1.5% of the sample.

The data were obtained in a study of vaccination effects on CD4 cells after COVID-19 (dated by TCRdb to between 2020 and 2023). Background for the entire study: Across the study, the median time from the second dose to post-vaccine sampling was 72 days (range 14 to 241). Cultures from other donors in the study were sequenced with the Oncomine TCR Beta short-read assay on an Illumina iSeq 100. The full study included 9 to 10 COVID-19 convalescent patients and a few SARS-CoV-2-naive healthy vaccine recipients. SARS-CoV-2 spike-specific CD4+ TCR repertoires were compared before and after mRNA vaccination in COVID-19 convalescent patients and in infection-naive vaccine recipients.

In the ViraFEST assay, PBMC were stimulated with viral peptide pools, and TCR sequencing was then used to find antigen-specific CD4+ T cell clonotypes based on their expansion. After less than 13 days of culture, CD4+ T cells were isolated with the EasySep CD4+ T cell isolation kit. Each participant got two doses of an mRNA SARS-CoV-2 vaccine, either BNT162b2 or mRNA-1273. Negative nucleocapsid antibody results before and after vaccination confirmed that the healthy vaccine recipients had no prior SARS-CoV-2 infection. A few million PBMC per well were cultured with 9 to 10 ug/ml peptides in IMDM containing roughly 5% human AB serum, about 10 IU/ml IL-2 and gentamicin. On days 3 and 7, half of the culture medium was replaced with fresh IL-2-containing medium. Unless noted otherwise, every peptide stimulation condition was cultured in triplicate wells. Using Ficoll-Paque Plus gradient centrifugation, PBMC were separated from whole blood and then either used fresh or cryopreserved at -140C. The overlapping peptide pools covered the spike proteins of SARS-CoV-2 as well as those of the common cold coronaviruses HCoV-NL63, HCoV-OC43 and HCoV-229E. The QIAamp micro DNA kit was used to extract genomic DNA from the cultured CD4+ T cells.

General study outcomes and caveats: Both infection-induced and vaccine-induced clones contracted markedly at late post-vaccination timepoints, which is consistent with waning T cell responses. Among healthy vaccine recipients, nearly all vaccine-induced clones were SARS-CoV-2 mono-reactive, and just 1 of 255 was cross-reactive with common cold coronaviruses. The study was limited by a small number of convalescent patients and lacked early post-infection timepoints.

The chain was built from TRBV3-1 (or the pseudogene TRBV3-2) and TRBJ1-5, and 7 bases in between align with TRBD1. The source of this sequence is a human donor who received a COVID-19 vaccine. The sample was CD4+ T cells from PBMCs cultured with HCoV-229E spike peptides, taken after COVID-19 vaccination. What the cell subset or site label conveys for this sample: HCoV-229E spike overlapping peptide pool stimulation. The CDR3 reads as follows: CASSRGQLNQPQHF. The bases are TGTGCCAGCAGCCGGGGACAGCTCAATCAGCCCCAGCATTTT.